The following is a TCR beta chain sequence with its context. Its antigen is as yet unknown. Between the trimmed V and J ends, which lost 3 bases and 6 bases, there was a span of 24 bases. The CDR3 contains 17 residues. Germline lookup yields CDR1 LGHDT and CDR2 YNNKEL (reference sequence). One entry per CDR3 protein, called by TCRdb with MiXCR from the 5' RACE reads. The sample includes fewer than 800,000 distinct CDR3 sequences, roughly 7.1% seen only once; the top ten take roughly 1.6%. This entry belongs to a study of identical twins. Overall study results and limits: Those out-of-frame alpha sequences shared by twins showed an excess of low generation probability.

Healthy Caucasian individuals made up all the donors. The sample also formed part of further work on yellow fever vaccine responses in identical twins.

The material sequenced was PBMCs. This chain links TRBV3-1 with TRBJ2-7; TRBD2 might be the D (7 bases). This TCR derives from a young woman in good health. The CDR3 loop reads CASSQQLLVGGLAEQYF. CDR3 coding DNA: TGTGCCAGCAGCCAGCAACTCTTGGTGGGGGGGCTCGCCGAGCAGTACTTC.